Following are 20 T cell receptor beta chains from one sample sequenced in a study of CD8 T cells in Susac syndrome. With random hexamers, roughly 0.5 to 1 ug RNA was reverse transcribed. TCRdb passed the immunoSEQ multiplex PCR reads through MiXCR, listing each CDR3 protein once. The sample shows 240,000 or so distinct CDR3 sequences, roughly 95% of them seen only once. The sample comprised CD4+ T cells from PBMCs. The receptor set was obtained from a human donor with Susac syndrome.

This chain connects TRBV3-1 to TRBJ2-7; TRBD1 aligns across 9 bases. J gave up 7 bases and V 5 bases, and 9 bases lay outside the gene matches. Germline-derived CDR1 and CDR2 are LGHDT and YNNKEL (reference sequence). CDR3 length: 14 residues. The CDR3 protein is CASSSRDRVSEQYF. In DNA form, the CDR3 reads TGTGCCAGCAGCTCCCGGGACAGGGTATCGGAGCAGTACTTC.

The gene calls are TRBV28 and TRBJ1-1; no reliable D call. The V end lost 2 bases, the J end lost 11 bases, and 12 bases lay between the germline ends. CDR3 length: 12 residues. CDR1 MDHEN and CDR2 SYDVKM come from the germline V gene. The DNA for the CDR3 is TGTGCCAGCAGTTTAACGACCCAGCGGGCTTTCTTT. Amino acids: CASSLTTQRAFF. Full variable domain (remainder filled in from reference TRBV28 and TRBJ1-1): DVKVTQSSRYLVKRTGEKVFLECVQDMDHENMFWYRQDPGLGLRLIYFSYDVKMKEKGDIPEGYSVSREKKERFSLILESASTNQTSMYLCASSLTTQRAFFGQGTRLTVV.

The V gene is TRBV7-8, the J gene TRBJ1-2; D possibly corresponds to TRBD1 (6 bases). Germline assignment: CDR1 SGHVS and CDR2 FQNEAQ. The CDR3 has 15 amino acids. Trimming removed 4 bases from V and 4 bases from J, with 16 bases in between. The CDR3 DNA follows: TGTGCCAGCAGCTCAAATATGGGGGGCTCCTATGGCTACACCTTC. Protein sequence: CASSSNMGGSYGYTF.

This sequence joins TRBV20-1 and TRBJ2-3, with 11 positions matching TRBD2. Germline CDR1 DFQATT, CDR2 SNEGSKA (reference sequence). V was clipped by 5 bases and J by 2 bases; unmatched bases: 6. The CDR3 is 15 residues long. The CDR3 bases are TGCAGTGCTTATTTAGCGGGAGGGCCCACAGATACGCAGTATTTT. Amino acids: CSAYLAGGPTDTQYF.

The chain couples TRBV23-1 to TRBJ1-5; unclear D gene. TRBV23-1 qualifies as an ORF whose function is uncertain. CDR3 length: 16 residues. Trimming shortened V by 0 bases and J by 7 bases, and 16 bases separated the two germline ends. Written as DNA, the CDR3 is TGCGCCAGCAGTCAATCCCGGGGAAGGGTAGGGCAGCCCCAGCATTTT. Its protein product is CASSQSRGRVGQPQHF.

As DNA, the CDR3 is TGCGCCAGCAGCTTGGCCTTGGCAAGACAAGAGACCCAGTACTTC. This gives the protein CASSLALARQETQYF. This chain uses TRBV5-1 with TRBJ2-5, with D unclear. V was cut by 0 bases and J by 2 bases, with 11 bases left in between. The CDR3 is 15 amino acids. Per germline, CDR1 SGHRS and CDR2 YFSETQ.

The DNA for the CDR3 is TGTGCCAGCAGCCTAAAGCAGGGTAGATATGGCTACACCTTC. This gives the protein CASSLKQGRYGYTF. The chain carries TRBV3-1 and TRBJ1-2, with D maybe TRBD1 (5 bases). Trimming pared 4 bases from V and 5 bases from J, leaving 14 bases between. Germline V gene data show CDR1 as LGHDT and CDR2 as YNNKEL (reference sequence). The CDR3 covers 14 residues.

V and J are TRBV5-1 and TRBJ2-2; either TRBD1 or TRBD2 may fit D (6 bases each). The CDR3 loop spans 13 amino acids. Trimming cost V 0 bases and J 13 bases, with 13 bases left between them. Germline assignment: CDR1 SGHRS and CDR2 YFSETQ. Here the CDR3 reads CASSLASGAWLFF. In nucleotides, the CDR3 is TGCGCCAGCAGCTTGGCATCGGGGGCCTGGCTGTTTTTT.

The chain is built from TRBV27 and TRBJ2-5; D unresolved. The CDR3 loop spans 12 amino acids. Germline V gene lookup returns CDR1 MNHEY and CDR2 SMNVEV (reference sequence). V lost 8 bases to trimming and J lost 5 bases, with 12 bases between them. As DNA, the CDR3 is TGTGCCAGCTCATCCCTGGGGGAGACCCAGTACTTC. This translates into CASSSLGETQYF.

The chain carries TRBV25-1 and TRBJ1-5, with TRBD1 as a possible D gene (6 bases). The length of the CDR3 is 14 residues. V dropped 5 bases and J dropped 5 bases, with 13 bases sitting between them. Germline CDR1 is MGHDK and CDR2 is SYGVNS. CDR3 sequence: CASSSNRDHQPQHF. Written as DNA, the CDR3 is TGTGCCAGCAGTTCTAACAGGGACCATCAGCCCCAGCATTTT.

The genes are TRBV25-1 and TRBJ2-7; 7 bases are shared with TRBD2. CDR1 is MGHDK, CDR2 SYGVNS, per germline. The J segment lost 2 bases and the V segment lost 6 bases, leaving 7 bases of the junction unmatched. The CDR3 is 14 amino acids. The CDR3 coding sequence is TGTGCCAGCAGCGACGGGGGGAGTCCCTACGAGCAGTACTTC. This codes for CASSDGGSPYEQYF.

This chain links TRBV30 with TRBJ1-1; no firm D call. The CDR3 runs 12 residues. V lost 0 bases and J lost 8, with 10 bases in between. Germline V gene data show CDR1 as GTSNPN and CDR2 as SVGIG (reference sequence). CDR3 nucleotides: TGTGCCTGGAGTGTTATTAACCCCGAAGCTTTCTTT. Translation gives CAWSVINPEAFF. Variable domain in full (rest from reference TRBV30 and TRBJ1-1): SQTIHQWPATLVQPVGSPLSLECTVEGTSNPNLYWYRQAAGRGLQLLFYSVGIGQISSEVPQNLSASRPQDRQFILSSKKLLLSDSGFYLCAWSVINPEAFFGQGTRLTVV.

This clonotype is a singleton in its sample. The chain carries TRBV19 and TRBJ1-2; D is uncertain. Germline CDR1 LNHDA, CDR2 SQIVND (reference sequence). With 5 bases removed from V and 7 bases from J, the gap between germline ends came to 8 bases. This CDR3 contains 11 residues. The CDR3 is CASSLTLGYTF. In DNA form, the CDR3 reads TGTGCCAGTAGTTTGACGCTTGGCTACACCTTC.

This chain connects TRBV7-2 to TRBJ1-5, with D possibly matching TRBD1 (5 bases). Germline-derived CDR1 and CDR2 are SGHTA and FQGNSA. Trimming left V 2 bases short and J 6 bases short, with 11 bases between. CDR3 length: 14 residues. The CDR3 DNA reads TGTGCCAGCAGCTTACGGCAGGGCGGTCAGCCCCAGCATTTT. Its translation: CASSLRQGGQPQHF.

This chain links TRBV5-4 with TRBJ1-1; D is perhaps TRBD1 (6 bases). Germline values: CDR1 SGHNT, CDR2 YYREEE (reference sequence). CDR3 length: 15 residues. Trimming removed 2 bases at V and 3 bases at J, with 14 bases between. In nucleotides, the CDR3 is TGTGCCAGCAGCTTCGGGGGCCGGCCAGACACTGAAGCTTTCTTT. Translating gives CASSFGGRPDTEAFF. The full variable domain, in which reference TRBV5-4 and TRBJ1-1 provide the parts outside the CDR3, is ETGVTQSPTHLIKTRGQQVTLRCSSQSGHNTVSWYQQALGQGPQFIFQYYREEENGRGNFPPRFSGLQFPNYSSELNVNALELDDSALYLCASSFGGRPDTEAFFGQGTRLTVV.

The CDR3 sequence is CASSEAGGSGPQHF. In DNA, the CDR3 is TGTGCCAGCAGTGAAGCGGGCGGGTCTGGGCCCCAGCATTTT. The J gene is TRBJ1-5, the V gene TRBV2; the D is unclear. The CDR3 runs to 14 residues. Germline V lookup: CDR1 SNHLY, CDR2 FYNNEI. V lost 0 bases and J 9 bases, leaving 12 bases between the germline ends. Using reference TRBV2 and TRBJ1-5 for the parts outside the CDR3, the full variable domain is EPEVTQTPSHQVTQMGQEVILRCVPISNHLYFYWYRQILGQKVEFLVSFYNNEISEKSEIFDDQFSVERPDGSNFTLKIRSTKLEDSAMYFCASSEAGGSGPQHFGDGTRLSIL.

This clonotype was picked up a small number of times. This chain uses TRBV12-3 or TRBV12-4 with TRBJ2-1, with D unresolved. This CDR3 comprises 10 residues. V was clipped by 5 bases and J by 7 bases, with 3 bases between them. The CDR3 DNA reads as TGTGCCAGCAGTCGTAATGAGCAGTTCTTC. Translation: CASSRNEQFF.

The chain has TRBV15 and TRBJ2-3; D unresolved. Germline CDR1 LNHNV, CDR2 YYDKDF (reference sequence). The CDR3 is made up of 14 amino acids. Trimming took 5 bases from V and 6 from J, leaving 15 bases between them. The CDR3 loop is CATSPGGPRDTQYF. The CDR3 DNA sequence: TGTGCCACCAGCCCCGGCGGACCCCGGGATACGCAGTATTTT.

CDR3 DNA: TGTGCCAGCAGTCTCGTTCAGGGGTCACGGGAGACCCAGTACTTC. It translates to CASSLVQGSRETQYF. The chain carries TRBV4-2 and TRBJ2-5, with D possibly matching TRBD1 (6 bases). The germline gives CDR1 LGHNA, CDR2 YNFKEQ. The CDR3 extends over 15 amino acids. V was cut by 6 bases and J by 5 bases, with 19 bases left in between.

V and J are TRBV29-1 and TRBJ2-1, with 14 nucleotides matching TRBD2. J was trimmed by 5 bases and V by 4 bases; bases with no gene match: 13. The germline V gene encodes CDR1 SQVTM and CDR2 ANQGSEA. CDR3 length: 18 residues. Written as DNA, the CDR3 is TGCAGCGTTGCGAAATTCTCCGGGACTAGCGGGAGTAACAATGAGCAGTTCTTC. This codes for CSVAKFSGTSGSNNEQFF.